The TCR beta chain under discussion was sequenced for a study of shared clonotypes between healthy human individuals. The overall study: A couple of female and a few male donors aged 18 to 49 were enrolled. Notes on the study in general: Tissues were not sampled, only blood, and their repertoires likely differ. Naive subsets typically showed greater estimated richness than memory subsets.

Cells designated naive CD8 were CD45RO-negative and were positively selected for CCR7, with terminally differentiated effector memory CD45RA+ cells excluded. The deep-level immunoSEQ assay was used. Sequencing was performed with immunoSEQ multiplex PCR; in TCRdb, only in-frame clones are kept and a portion is missing. The sample carries about 820,000 clones, around 93% recorded once. The J segment lost 8 bases and the V segment lost 1 base, leaving 4 bases of the junction unmatched. The germline V gene has CDR1 MGHRA and CDR2 YSYEKL. This CDR3 comprises 14 residues. With respect to this clone: What it binds is not known.

V gene TRBV4-1 combines with J gene TRBJ1-4; 7 bases line up with TRBD1. The source material was naive CD8+ T cells sorted from blood. The clonotype comes from a young man in good health. CDR3 sequence: CASSQVGQDEKLFF. The CDR3 DNA is TGCGCCAGCAGCCAAGTAGGACAGGACGAAAAACTGTTTTTT.